The rows below give T cell receptor beta chains drawn from one sample of a study of cytomegalovirus exposure and HLA in healthy donors. The table came from immunoSEQ multiplex PCR; TCRdb's copy has only in-frame clones and leaves some out. The sample has approximately 280,000 clones; 70% to 90% are singletons. Sample: PBMCs. Every receptor here comes from a woman in her late teens or twenties in good health and CMV-seronegative. Each CDR3 is given with its conserved first and last residue. D genes are given only for firm matches. Size values are once, few and many counts, or a class for expanded clones, and some rows have none.

clone_size	d_call	v_call	j_call	cdr3_nt	cdr3_aa
once	TRBD1	TRBV19	TRBJ2-5	TGTGCCAGTAGTAGAGGACAGGGGGAGACCCAGTACTTC	CASSRGQGETQYF
.	.	TRBV7-6	TRBJ2-3	TGTGCCAGCAGCTTAGACTATCTTGAGACAGATACGCAGTATTTT	CASSLDYLETDTQYF
.	TRBD1	TRBV19	TRBJ1-4	TGTGCCAGTATCACTACAGGGGGCAGTGAAAAACTGTTTTTT	CASITTGGSEKLFF
.	.	TRBV27	TRBJ1-4	TGTGCCAGCAGTTTCGCGCCAACTAATGAAAAACTGTTTTTT	CASSFAPTNEKLFF
.	TRBD2	TRBV5-1	TRBJ2-1	TGCGCCAGCAGCCCAGCGGGGGGGAGGGGAGATGAGCAGTTCTTC	CASSPAGGRGDEQFF
few	TRBD1	TRBV19	TRBJ1-5	TGTGCCAGTAACTCCGGGACAGGGGATCAGCCCCAGCATTTT	CASNSGTGDQPQHF
.	.	TRBV30	TRBJ2-1	TGTGCCGGCGCGGCAGGGTTGGGTAGTGAGCAGTTCTTC	CAGAAGLGSEQFF
.	.	TRBV29-1	TRBJ2-3	TGCAGCGCTGGGGGGACTTCCGGGGTTTCGGGCACAGATACGCAGTATTTT	CSAGGTSGVSGTDTQYF
.	.	TRBV1	TRBJ2-4	TGCACCAGCTTCTCGGAGTGTGACCAAAACATTCAGTACTTC	CTSFSECDQNIQYF
.	.	TRBV4-1	TRBJ2-3	TGCGCCAGCAGCCAGTCCACGACAGGCACAGATACGCAGTATTTT	CASSQSTTGTDTQYF
.	TRBD1	TRBV9	TRBJ2-7	TGTGCCAGCAGCACCAGACAGGGGGCATTCGACGAGCAGTACTTC	CASSTRQGAFDEQYF
once	.	TRBV19	TRBJ2-5	TGTGCCAGTAGTATAGGGATACTTGGCGGGGAAGAGACCCAGTACTTC	CASSIGILGGEETQYF
once	TRBD1	TRBV19	TRBJ1-5	TGTGCCAGTAGTATTGAGACAGGGGCTAATCAGCCCCAGCATTTT	CASSIETGANQPQHF
.	.	TRBV21-1	TRBJ1-1	TGTGCCAGCAGCAATCGGTCAGGGGGGCGGAACACTGAAGCTTTCTTT	CASSNRSGGRNTEAFF
.	.	TRBV9	TRBJ2-1	TGTGCCAGCAGCGCTTCCCTCGCGGGGTCTTACAATGAGCAGTTCTTC	CASSASLAGSYNEQFF
.	.	TRBV6-6	TRBJ2-5	TGTGCCAGCAGCCACCGGGACTGGGCATACTTC	CASSHRDWAYF
.	TRBD1	TRBV10-3	TRBJ1-1	TGTGCCATCAGTGAAGGGGGCTCGAACACTGAAGCTTTCTTT	CAISEGGSNTEAFF
few	TRBD1	TRBV30	TRBJ1-5	TGTGCCTGGAGTGTACAGGGGGATCAGCCCCAGCATTTT	CAWSVQGDQPQHF
.	TRBD1	TRBV9	TRBJ1-6	TGTGCCAGCAGCGGACAGGGATCCTATAATTCCCCCCTCCACTTT	CASSGQGSYNSPLHF
.	.	TRBV6-1	TRBJ1-2	TGTGCCAGTCGGGTCTCTTATGGCTACACCTTC	CASRVSYGYTF
.	TRBD1	TRBV30	TRBJ2-7	TGTGCCTTACACAGGGGCGCCTACGAGCAGTACTTC	CALHRGAYEQYF
.	TRBD1	TRBV7-9	TRBJ2-1	TGTGCCAGCAGCTTGGGACAGGGGAATGAGCAGTTCTTC	CASSLGQGNEQFF
.	.	TRBV9	TRBJ2-1	TGTGCCAGCAGCGGCGGGGGCAACATCTACAATGAGCAGTTCTTC	CASSGGGNIYNEQFF
.	TRBD2	TRBV15	TRBJ2-7	TGTGCCACCAGGGACGGGGCTAGCGGTTACGAGCAGTACTTC	CATRDGASGYEQYF
.	.	TRBV19	TRBJ1-1	TGTGCCAGTAGTATAGACAGTTTCACTGAAGCTTTCTTT	CASSIDSFTEAFF
.	.	TRBV4-1	TRBJ2-1	TGCGCCAGCAGCCATCCGGGAACCAAAAACAATGAGCAGTTCTTC	CASSHPGTKNNEQFF
.	.	TRBV2	TRBJ1-2	TGTGCCAGCAGTAGGGCAGGGGCAAGGGTCGATGGCTACACCTTC	CASSRAGARVDGYTF
.	.	TRBV7-9	TRBJ2-7	TGTGCCAGCAGCTTAGTTAGCGGCGGCGAGCAGTACTTC	CASSLVSGGEQYF
.	.	TRBV15	TRBJ2-7	TGTGCCACCAGCAGAGATAGACAGCCCCTCTCCTACGAGCAGTACTTC	CATSRDRQPLSYEQYF
.	.	TRBV30	TRBJ2-3	TGTGCCTGGACACAGATAAGCACAGATACGCAGTATTTT	CAWTQISTDTQYF
.	.	TRBV19	TRBJ1-5	TGTGCCAGTAGTATACGTACCCGGAGACAGCATTTT	CASSIRTRRQHF
once	TRBD1	TRBV5-4	TRBJ2-5	TGTGCCAGCAGCTCCCGGACAGGGTCGGTGGAGACCCAGTACTTC	CASSSRTGSVETQYF
.	TRBD1	TRBV5-6	TRBJ1-6	TGTGCCAGCAGCTTGGAGGGACAGACTAGTCCCCTCCACTTT	CASSLEGQTSPLHF
.	TRBD1	TRBV9	TRBJ1-2	TGTGCCAGCAGCCCAAGACAGGGGACGCTCTTTAACTATGGCTACACCTTC	CASSPRQGTLFNYGYTF
.	.	TRBV29-1	TRBJ1-5	TGCAGCGTTGGACCGGACAGTGGGAGCAATCAGCCCCAGCATTTT	CSVGPDSGSNQPQHF
.	TRBD2	TRBV25-1	TRBJ2-3	TGTGCCAGCAGAGCGGGGGGCACAGATACGCAGTATTTT	CASRAGGTDTQYF
.	.	TRBV19	TRBJ1-5	TGTGCCAGTACCTTTTTCCCCGAGGAACAGCCCCAGCATTTT	CASTFFPEEQPQHF
.	TRBD1	TRBV6-5	TRBJ2-7	TGTGCCAGCAGTTACCCGGACAGGGAAGGCGAGCAGTACTTC	CASSYPDREGEQYF
.	.	TRBV6-1	TRBJ2-1	TGTGCCAGCAGGACCGACAGAAACAATGAGCAGTTCTTC	CASRTDRNNEQFF
.	TRBD1	TRBV2	TRBJ1-1	TGTGCCAAAACAGGGGATCCCACTGAAGCTTTCTTT	CAKTGDPTEAFF
.	TRBD2	TRBV9	TRBJ2-1	TGTGCCAGCAGCGGACGACTAGCGGGGGGGTACAATGAGCAGTTCTTC	CASSGRLAGGYNEQFF
.	TRBD1	TRBV6-5	TRBJ1-2	TGTGCCAGCATCGGGACAGATAACTATGGCTACACCTTC	CASIGTDNYGYTF